Listed below are T cell receptor beta chains from one sample, sequenced in a study of monozygotic twins with cystic fibrosis. Generated by immunoSEQ multiplex PCR, the TCRdb table keeps only in-frame clones and is missing some. The table includes tens of thousands of clones, 85% to 95% detected once. Sequencing input: blood. The receptors were sampled from a girl under 10 years old with cystic fibrosis. The CDR3 runs from the conserved cysteine through the conserved F or W. Fields, in order: clone size, V gene, J gene, D gene, CDR3 DNA, CDR3 protein. D genes are given only for firm matches. Size values are once, few and many counts, or a class for expanded clones, and some rows have none.

-	TRBV19	TRBJ1-1	-	TGTGCCACCGGACCGGGGTCAAAACTGACGAACACTGAAGCTTTCTTT	CATGPGSKLTNTEAFF
-	TRBV6-1	TRBJ2-7	TRBD1	TGTGCCTCCGCAGGGGGCAAAGTAGACCCCTACGAGCAGTACTTC	CASAGGKVDPYEQYF
-	TRBV15	TRBJ2-1	TRBD1	TGTGCCACCAGCAGCTCACCTCGTGGTGGGACAGGGCAGTTCTTC	CATSSSPRGGTGQFF
-	TRBV29-1	TRBJ1-2	TRBD1	TGCAGCGCAGACCTGACAGGGGGCCATGGCTACACCTTC	CSADLTGGHGYTF
once	TRBV6-1	TRBJ1-4	TRBD1	TGTGCCAGCAGTATGCGGGGGACAGGGTCCGAAAAACTGTTTTTT	CASSMRGTGSEKLFF
-	TRBV10-1	TRBJ1-6	TRBD1	TGCGCCAGCAGTGAACAGGGGGAAAATTCACCCCTCCACTTT	CASSEQGENSPLHF
-	TRBV2	TRBJ1-1	-	TGTGCCAGCAAGGGATTCACTGAAGCTTTCTTT	CASKGFTEAFF
few	TRBV10-1	TRBJ1-6	-	TGCGCCAGCAGTGAACGGCCTAATTCACCCCTCCACTTT	CASSERPNSPLHF
-	TRBV7-8	TRBJ2-1	-	TGTGCCAGCAGCTTAAACGCGGGGGCCAATGAGCAGTTCTTC	CASSLNAGANEQFF
few	TRBV19	TRBJ1-6	-	TGTGCCAGTACTTTGAGCTCACCCCTCCACTTT	CASTLSSPLHF
-	TRBV6-5	TRBJ1-2	-	TGTGCCAGCAGCCCCGTAGGGGACTATGGCTACACCTTC	CASSPVGDYGYTF
-	TRBV4-3	TRBJ2-3	-	TGCGCCAGCAGCCAGGCCCCTTGGGGGGCGGGCACAGATACGCAGTATTTT	CASSQAPWGAGTDTQYF
-	TRBV11-2	TRBJ1-1	-	TGTGCCAGCAGTTACCTTATTCGAAACCTTTTCACTGAAGCTTTCTTT	CASSYLIRNLFTEAFF
-	TRBV7-9	TRBJ1-5	TRBD1	TGTGCCAGCAGCCAAGGACAGGGGGCTGTTCAGCCCCAGCATTTT	CASSQGQGAVQPQHF
-	TRBV25-1	TRBJ1-2	-	TGTGCCAGCAGTTCCCGGGGGAAGAACTATGGCTACACCTTC	CASSSRGKNYGYTF
once	TRBV14	TRBJ2-7	TRBD1	TGTGCCAGCAGCCAACCGGGACAGGGACTTTCTCGACCCACCTACGAGCAGTACTTC	CASSQPGQGLSRPTYEQYF